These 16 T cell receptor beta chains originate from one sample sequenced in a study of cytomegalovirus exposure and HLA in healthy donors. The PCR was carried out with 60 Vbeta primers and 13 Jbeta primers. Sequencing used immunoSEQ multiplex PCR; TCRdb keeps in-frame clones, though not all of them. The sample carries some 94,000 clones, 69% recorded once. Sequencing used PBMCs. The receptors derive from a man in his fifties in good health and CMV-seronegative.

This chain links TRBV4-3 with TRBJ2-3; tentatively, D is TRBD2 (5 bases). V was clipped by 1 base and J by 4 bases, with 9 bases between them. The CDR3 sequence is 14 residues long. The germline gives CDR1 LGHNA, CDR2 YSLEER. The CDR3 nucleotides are TGCGCCAGCAGCCAAGTAAAGGGAGCAGATACGCAGTATTTT. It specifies CASSQVKGADTQYF.

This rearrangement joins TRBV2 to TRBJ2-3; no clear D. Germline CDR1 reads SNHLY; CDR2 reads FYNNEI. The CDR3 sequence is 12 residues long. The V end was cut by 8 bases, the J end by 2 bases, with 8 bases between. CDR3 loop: CASRRITDTQYF. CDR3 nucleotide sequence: TGTGCCAGCCGTCGTATCACAGATACGCAGTATTTT.

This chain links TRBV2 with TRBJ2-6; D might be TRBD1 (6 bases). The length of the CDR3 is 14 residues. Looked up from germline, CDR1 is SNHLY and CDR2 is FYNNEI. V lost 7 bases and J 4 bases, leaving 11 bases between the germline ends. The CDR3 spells CASTRGTGANVLTF. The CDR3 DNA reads TGTGCCAGCACCAGGGGTACCGGGGCCAACGTCCTGACTTTC.

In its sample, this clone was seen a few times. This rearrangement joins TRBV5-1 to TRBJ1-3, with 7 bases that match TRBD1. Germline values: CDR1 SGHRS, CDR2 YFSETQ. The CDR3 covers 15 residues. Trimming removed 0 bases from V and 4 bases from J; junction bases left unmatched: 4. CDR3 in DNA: TGCGCCAGCAGCTTGGTAGGACAGGTCGGAAACACCATATATTTT. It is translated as CASSLVGQVGNTIYF.

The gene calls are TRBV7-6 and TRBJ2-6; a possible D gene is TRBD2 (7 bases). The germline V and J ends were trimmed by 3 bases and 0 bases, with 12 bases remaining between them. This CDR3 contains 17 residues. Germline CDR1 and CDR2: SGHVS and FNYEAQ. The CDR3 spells CASSFGGPSSGANVLTF. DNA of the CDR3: TGTGCCAGCAGCTTCGGGGGGCCGAGCTCTGGGGCCAACGTCCTGACTTTC.

DNA of the CDR3: TGCGCCAGCAGCCAAGTCGGGGGGGCGGAGACCCAGTACTTC. It specifies CASSQVGGAETQYF. The chain links TRBV4-1 to TRBJ2-5; 8 bases are shared with TRBD2. Germline V CDR1 and CDR2: MGHRA, YSYEKL. The trim removed 1 base at V and 5 bases at J, leaving 3 bases unmatched. The CDR3 loop spans 14 amino acids.

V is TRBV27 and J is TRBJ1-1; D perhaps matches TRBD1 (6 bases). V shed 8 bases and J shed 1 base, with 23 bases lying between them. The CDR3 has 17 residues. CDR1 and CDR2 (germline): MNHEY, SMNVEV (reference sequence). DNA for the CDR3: TGTGCCAGCCGCCCCTTTTCTCTACAGGGCAAGAACACTGAAGCTTTCTTT. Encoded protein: CASRPFSLQGKNTEAFF.

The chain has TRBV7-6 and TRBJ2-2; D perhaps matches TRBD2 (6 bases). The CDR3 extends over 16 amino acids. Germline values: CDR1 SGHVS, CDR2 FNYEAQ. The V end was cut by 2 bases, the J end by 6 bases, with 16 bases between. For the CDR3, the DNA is TGTGCCAGCAGCTTACGGGCGGGGTTGAAGGCCGGGGAGCTGTTTTTT. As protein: CASSLRAGLKAGELFF.

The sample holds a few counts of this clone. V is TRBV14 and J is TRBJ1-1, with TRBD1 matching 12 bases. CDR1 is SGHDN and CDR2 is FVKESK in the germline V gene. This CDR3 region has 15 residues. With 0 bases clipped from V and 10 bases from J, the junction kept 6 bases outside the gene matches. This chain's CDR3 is CASSQDGDRGRIAFF. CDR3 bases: TGTGCCAGCAGCCAAGATGGGGACAGGGGGCGCATAGCTTTCTTT.

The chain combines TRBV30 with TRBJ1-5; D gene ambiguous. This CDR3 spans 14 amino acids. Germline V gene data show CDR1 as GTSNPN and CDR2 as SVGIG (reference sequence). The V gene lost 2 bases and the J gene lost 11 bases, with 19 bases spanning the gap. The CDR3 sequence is CAWSPGGVGWTQHF. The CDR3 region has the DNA TGTGCCTGGAGTCCTGGCGGGGTGGGTTGGACCCAGCATTTT.

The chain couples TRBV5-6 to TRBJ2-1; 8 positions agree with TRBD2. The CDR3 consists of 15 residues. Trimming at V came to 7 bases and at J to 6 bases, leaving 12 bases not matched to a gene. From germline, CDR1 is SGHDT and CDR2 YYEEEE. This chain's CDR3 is CASRLFSGVPNEQFF. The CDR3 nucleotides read TGTGCCAGCCGACTCTTTAGCGGGGTCCCCAATGAGCAGTTCTTC.

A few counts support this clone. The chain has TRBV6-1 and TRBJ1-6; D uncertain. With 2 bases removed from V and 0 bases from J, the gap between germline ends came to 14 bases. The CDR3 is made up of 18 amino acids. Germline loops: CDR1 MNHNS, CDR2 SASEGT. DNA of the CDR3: TGTGCCAGCAGTGAATTCGGTCCGCCGAGCTCCTATAATTCACCCCTCCACTTT. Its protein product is CASSEFGPPSSYNSPLHF.

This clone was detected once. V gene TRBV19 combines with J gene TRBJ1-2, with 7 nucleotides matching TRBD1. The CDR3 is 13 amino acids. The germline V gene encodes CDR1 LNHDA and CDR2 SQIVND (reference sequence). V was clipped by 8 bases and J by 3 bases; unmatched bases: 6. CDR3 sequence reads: CASRQGPHYGYTF. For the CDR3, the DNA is TGTGCCAGTCGACAGGGCCCTCACTATGGCTACACCTTC.

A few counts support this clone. The CDR3 coding sequence is TGCAGCGTTGGGCCTAGCACTTCCTACAATGAGCAGTTCTTC. Its translation: CSVGPSTSYNEQFF. The chain joins TRBV29-1 to TRBJ2-1; possible D gene TRBD2, 5 bases. Trimming removed 4 bases from V and 1 base from J, with 11 bases in between. This CDR3 is built from 14 residues. Germline CDR1 reads SQVTM; CDR2 reads ANQGSEA.

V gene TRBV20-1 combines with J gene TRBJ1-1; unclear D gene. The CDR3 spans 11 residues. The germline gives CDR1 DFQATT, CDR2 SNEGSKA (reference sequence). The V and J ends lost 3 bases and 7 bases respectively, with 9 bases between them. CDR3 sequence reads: CSARGLGEAFF. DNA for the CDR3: TGCAGTGCTAGGGGCCTGGGTGAAGCTTTCTTT.

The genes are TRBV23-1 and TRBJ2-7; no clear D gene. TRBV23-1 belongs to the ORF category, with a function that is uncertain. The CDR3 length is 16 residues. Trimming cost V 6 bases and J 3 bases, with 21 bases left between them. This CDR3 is CASSSRQQSNYYEQYF. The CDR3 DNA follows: TGCGCCAGCAGCTCCCGCCAACAGTCAAATTACTACGAGCAGTACTTC.